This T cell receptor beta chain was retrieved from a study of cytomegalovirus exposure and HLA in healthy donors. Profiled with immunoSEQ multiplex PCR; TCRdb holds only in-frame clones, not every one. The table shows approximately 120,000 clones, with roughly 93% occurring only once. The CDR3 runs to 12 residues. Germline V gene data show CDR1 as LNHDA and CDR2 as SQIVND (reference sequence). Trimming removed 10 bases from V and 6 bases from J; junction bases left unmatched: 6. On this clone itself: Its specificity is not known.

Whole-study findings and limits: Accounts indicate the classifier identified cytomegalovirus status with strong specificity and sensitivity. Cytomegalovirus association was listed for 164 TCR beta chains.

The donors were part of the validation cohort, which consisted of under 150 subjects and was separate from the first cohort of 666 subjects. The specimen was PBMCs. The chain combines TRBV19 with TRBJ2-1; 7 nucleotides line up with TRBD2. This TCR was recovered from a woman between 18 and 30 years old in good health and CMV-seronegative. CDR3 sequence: CATRREGNEQFF. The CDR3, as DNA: TGTGCCACTCGAAGGGAGGGCAATGAGCAGTTCTTC.